This note documents a single T cell receptor (beta chain) sequence. Antigen: not known. The sample belongs to a study of vaccination and CD4 T cells after COVID-19. The Oncomine TCR Beta short-read assay was applied to DNA of cultured CD4+ T cells. In TCRdb, the PCR reads were re-called with MiXCR into one record per CDR3 protein. The sample has more than 15,000 distinct CDR3 sequences; roughly 50% are singletons. This sample's treatment: approximately nine-day PBMC culture with coronavirus spike peptide pools or control peptides (ViraFEST assay). Germline CDR1 and CDR2: MNHEY and SMNVEV (reference sequence). With V trimmed by 2 bases and J by 7 bases, 10 bases remained unmatched. This CDR3 contains 17 residues.

This chain connects TRBV27 to TRBJ2-1; 11 nucleotides align to TRBD2. This receptor was taken from a human donor who had recovered from COVID-19. This specimen was CD4+ T cells from blood, cultured in vitro, taken before SARS-CoV-2 vaccination. The CDR3 spells CASSLKPLAGGRNEQFF. CDR3 DNA: TGTGCCAGCAGTTTAAAACCTTTAGCGGGAGGGCGGAATGAGCAGTTCTTC.